This TCR beta chain appears in the sequencing data of a study of radiation and T cells in renal cell carcinoma (dated by TCRdb to 2018 to 2020). With regard to the full study: TCR beta sequencing covered some 55 samples in total, comprising approximately 26 tumors and around 27 peripheral blood samples. The last blood draw occurred 4 weeks after radiation, at the same time as nephrectomy. A total of 3.5 million to 4.5 million unique CDR3 nucleotide sequences, encoding some 2,700,000 unique CDR3 amino acid sequences, were found across all 50 or so samples.

Inclusive of the bounding cysteine and phenylalanine, the CDR3 is 19 residues long. The CDR3 DNA has 57 bases and is translated from base 1. The immunoSEQ kit was used, according to the manufacturer's recommendations, to generate TCR beta libraries from genomic DNA. Library preparation used a first multiplex PCR with proprietary primers, then a second PCR adding unique barcodes, with bead cleanups after each round. Each sample batch included a kit-provided positive control reaction and a negative control reaction. The final libraries were assessed on an Agilent 4200 TapeStation D1000 ScreenTape, pooled by volume, and quantified by qPCR. Sequencing ran on an Illumina NextSeq500 with a MidOutput 150-cycle cartridge, using 156 Read1 and 15 Index1 cycles with kit custom primers. The pooled library was loaded at 0.95 to 1 pM, with a roughly 21% PhiX control spiked in. On the study's bioinformatics: Vendor-processed data were analyzed in R, and a clonotype was defined as all T cells sharing the same CDR3 nucleotide sequence. In the clone abundance analyses, frequencies were normalized to the 10,000 most abundant clones in each sample. Public T cell clones, averaging fewer than five per sample, were removed before analysis. An abundance difference of at least 32-fold between compartments was the criterion for calling clonotypes tumor-enriched or baseline blood-enriched. Clonotypes expanded or contracted between blood time points were identified with a beta-binomial differential abundance model. Tumor-blood repertoire similarity was measured with the Baroni-Urbani and Buser coefficient, and groups were compared using two-tailed Wilcoxon tests in R. TCRdb limited this immuneACCESS table to in-frame rearrangements with V and J called. A share of clones is missing; checked studies link under half to unresolved V genes, and the rest is unexplained. That table is the source of V, J and clone size, and D and trimming were worked out from the DNA. The sample table lists approximately 90,000 clones, about 82% of them with a count of one. The top ten hold approximately 9.6% of the sample.

Summary of the overall study and its limitations: No pretreatment tumor biopsies were available, so the baseline intratumoral presence of clonotypes could not be determined. The single-armed trial design could not address effects of radiation dose or scheduling on the TCR repertoire. Tracking of blood repertoire dynamics stopped at less than five weeks after treatment, with no follow-up past that point. An increase in top tumor clonotypes in blood was observed from baseline to 2 weeks post-radiation, followed by contraction by 4 weeks, which was taken to suggest transient expansion of tumor-resident clones.

This clone has a single count. What this receptor recognizes is not known. The record has no base qualities; no much larger clone is one base away. The label giving this sample's time point can be read as: blood 4 weeks post-SBRT, at nephrectomy. Read against the paper, the sample's treatment or condition label means: 15 Gy SBRT to primary tumor, nephrectomy 4 weeks later. The samples were obtained from a clinical trial, where primary renal cell carcinomas were treated with 15 Gy stereotactic body radiation therapy and then removed by nephrectomy 4 weeks afterward. To track tumor-enriched clonotypes, serial peripheral blood was sampled from radiation-treated patients at baseline and at 2 weeks and 4 weeks after SBRT. Every patient had renal cell carcinoma of clear cell pathology. Genomic DNA for TCR sequencing was prepared using the QIAamp DNA Blood Mini Kit (Qiagen). Only samples passing all quality control checks were included in the analyses.

The clonotype was recovered from a man aged 45-65 years with renal cell carcinoma. This specimen was blood, taken from a patient whose treatment included radiotherapy and nephrectomy. The chain is encoded by TRBV21-1 joined to TRBJ2-7; TRBD1 is the table's D call, not checked against the DNA. TRBV21-1 is labeled a pseudogene. The nucleotide sequence is TGTGCCAGCAGCAGTTTAAAAGACCCCGGGACAGGGGGCGCCATGAAGCAGTACTTC. Translation gives CASSSLKDPGTGGAMKQYF.